This T cell receptor beta chain was sequenced in a study of T cell repertoires in aging, cancer and after chemotherapy (dated by TCRdb to between 2017 and 2020). As for the study more broadly: Six donor age groups were covered, ranging from 30 or younger up to 70 or older, and each group contained at least three individuals. The full dataset contained millions of TCR reads. To examine immunoaging and T cell reconstitution after chemotherapy, the study profiled TCR beta repertoires in peripheral blood from healthy donors and cancer patients. In the solid tumor group, the paired samples taken before and after chemotherapy came from patients with brain tumors (glioblastoma) who were receiving therapy based on temozolomide. Alongside some 96 healthy donors serving as a reference group, the cohort included 200 to 250 cancer patients, of whom roughly 91 had hematological cancers and 124 had solid cancers.

V is pruned by 7 bases and J by 1 base, leaving 4 bases of the junction without a gene match. From its cysteine to its phenylalanine, the CDR3 spans 14 amino acids. This entry keeps only the CDR3 DNA: 42 bases, framed from base 1. The CDR1 and CDR2 encoded by the germline V gene are MNHEY and SVGEGT. Multiplex touch-down PCR with a mixed TRB-A/B primer pool was used to amplify rearranged TRB sequences covering the V, D and J segments. Two consecutive PCR reactions with Phusion HS II polymerase added Illumina adapters and sample indices to the amplicons. The amplicons were purified from gel with the NucleoSpin Gel and PCR Clean-up kit and then assessed with Qubit and an Agilent 2100 Bioanalyzer. Libraries were sequenced on an Illumina MiSeq using 600-cycle, single-indexed, paired-end runs. The published analysis was carried out like this. MiXCR versions 2.12 and 3.0.5 were used to process the TRB sequences. A clone was defined as each unique CDR3 nucleotide sequence, and only productive sequences supported by at least two reads were kept. Repertoire metrics included Shannon diversity, evenness, clonality (one minus evenness), and alpha-parameterized diversity profiles from alpha 0 to 5. The IGoR algorithm was used to compute generation probabilities of clones in paired pre- and post-chemotherapy samples. Through fastp at Q25 and MiXCR, TCRdb rebuilt clones from the public reads, retaining in-frame beta chains. Every entry covers one CDR3 protein and lists the most common genes and DNA from its rows. TCRdb's processing, not the authors', yielded these V and J calls. This sample lists some 2,000 distinct CDR3 sequences; 20% to 25% were detected once. The ten largest clones represent roughly 8.8% of the sample.

A word on this clonotype: Which antigen it targets is not known. Base qualities were left out, and no much larger clone turns up one base away.

Results the study describes overall, beyond this receptor: Median generation probability increased over the chemotherapy interval in both cancer cohorts, suggesting repertoire reconstitution through rebound thymic output. According to the authors, the repertoire data do not permit conclusions about immunological memory after chemotherapy. In healthy donors, the decline in TCR diversity with age was mainly due to loss of richness, whereas in cancer patients loss of evenness also played a role. Untreated patients with hematological or solid cancers showed significantly lower blood TCR diversity and higher clonality than age-matched healthy donors.

TCR beta rearrangements were amplified from genomic DNA extracted from peripheral blood rather than from sorted cells or RNA. The rearranged segments are TRBV6-2 or TRBV6-3 and TRBJ2-1; TRBD1 fits 7 bases in the junction. Sequenced material: blood. This clonotype was sampled from a human donor with a solid tumor. Read as DNA, the sequence is TGTGCCAGCAAGCCGGGACAGTCCTACAATGAGCAGTTCTTC. This is translated as CASKPGQSYNEQFF.